These T cell receptor beta chains were read from a single sample in a study of blood T cell repertoires in COVID-19. Produced via immunoSEQ multiplex PCR; TCRdb's table is partial and in-frame only. The table shows approximately 400,000 clones, with around 88% occurring only once. Sequencing was done on a sample of peripheral blood. Receptors were obtained from a woman between 50 and 59 years old with COVID-19, enrolled during active disease. The CDR3 runs from the conserved cysteine through the conserved F or W. D genes are given only for firm matches. Clone size, where shown, is once, few, many, or a class for clones that have expanded.

TRBJ1-6	TRBV19	NA	TRBD1	TGTGCCAGTAGTCCTGACAGGGGGTCACCCCTCCACTTT	CASSPDRGSPLHF
TRBJ1-5	TRBV30	NA	TRBD1	TGTGCCTGGAGCAGGGACAGGGGAAATCAGCCCCAGCATTTT	CAWSRDRGNQPQHF
TRBJ2-7	TRBV5-5	NA	NA	TGTGCCAGCAGCGAAAGGCGGGGCTTCATCTTATACGAGCAGTACTTC	CASSERRGFILYEQYF
TRBJ1-3	TRBV6-1	NA	NA	TGTGCCAGCAGTGAAAATCATGCCAGGGGTAGCGGAAACACCATATATTTT	CASSENHARGSGNTIYF
TRBJ2-3	TRBV27	few	TRBD2	TGTGCCAGCAGTCGAGGACTAGCGGGGGGCACAGATACGCAGTATTTT	CASSRGLAGGTDTQYF
TRBJ1-2	TRBV28	NA	TRBD1	TGTGCCAGCCAAACACCCCAGGGGGCGAACTATGGCTACACCTTC	CASQTPQGANYGYTF
TRBJ2-7	TRBV28	NA	NA	TGTGCCAGCGCAGAGCGCTACGAGCAGTACTTC	CASAERYEQYF
TRBJ2-7	TRBV6-5	NA	TRBD1	TGTGCCAGCTTGGGACAGGGTGGCTACGAGCAGTACTTC	CASLGQGGYEQYF
TRBJ1-4	TRBV9	NA	NA	TGTGCCAGCAGCGTAGCTGGGGGGACTAATGAAAAACTGTTTTTT	CASSVAGGTNEKLFF
TRBJ2-1	TRBV12-3/TRBV12-4	NA	NA	TGTGCCAGCAGTTTTCCCCGGGGTGAGCAGTTCTTC	CASSFPRGEQFF
TRBJ1-2	TRBV9	NA	TRBD1	TGTGCCAGCAGCACCTGGACAGGGGGGGACTATGGCTACACCTTC	CASSTWTGGDYGYTF
TRBJ1-1	TRBV19	NA	NA	TGTGCCAGTAGTATAGCTAAAACAGGGTTCACTGAAGCTTTCTTT	CASSIAKTGFTEAFF
TRBJ2-1	TRBV15	NA	TRBD1	TGTGCCACCAAAACTCGACAGGGAATTTTCAAGGAGCAGTTCTTC	CATKTRQGIFKEQFF
TRBJ2-3	TRBV5-1	NA	TRBD2	TGCGCCAGCAGCTTAGATAGCGGGGGGGTAGATACGCAGTATTTT	CASSLDSGGVDTQYF
TRBJ1-2	TRBV30	NA	NA	TGTGCCTGGAGAATCTCTACCTATGGCTACACCTTC	CAWRISTYGYTF
TRBJ2-1	TRBV7-3	NA	TRBD2	TGTGCCAGCAGCATCACTAGCGGCTACAATGAGCAGTTCTTC	CASSITSGYNEQFF
TRBJ2-7	TRBV7-9	NA	TRBD2	TGTGCCAGCAGCTGGGGGACTAGCGGGGGGTTGAGCTCCTACGAGCAGTACTTC	CASSWGTSGGLSSYEQYF